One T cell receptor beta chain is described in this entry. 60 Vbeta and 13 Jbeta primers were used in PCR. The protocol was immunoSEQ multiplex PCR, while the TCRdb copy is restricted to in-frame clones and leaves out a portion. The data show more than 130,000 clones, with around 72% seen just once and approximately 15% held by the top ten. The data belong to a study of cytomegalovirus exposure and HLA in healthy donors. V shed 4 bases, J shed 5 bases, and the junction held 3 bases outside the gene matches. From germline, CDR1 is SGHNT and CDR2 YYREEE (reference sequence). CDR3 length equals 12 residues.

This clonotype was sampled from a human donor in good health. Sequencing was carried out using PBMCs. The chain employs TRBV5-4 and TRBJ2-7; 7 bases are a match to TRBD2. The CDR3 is CASSQSGNEQYF. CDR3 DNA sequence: TGTGCCAGCAGCCAAAGCGGGAACGAGCAGTACTTC.